A selection of T cell receptor beta chains follows, all from one sample in a study of Tregs in tolerant kidney transplant recipients. Measured with immunoSEQ multiplex PCR; TCRdb has only the in-frame clones, and not every one. The table shows 90,000 or so clones, with 93% occurring only once. Sequenced here: CD4+ T cells from blood (PBMCs), sampled 12 months after the transplant. These receptors were collected from a human patient who received a combined kidney and bone marrow transplant. Some T cells may be supplied by the graft donor. Each CDR3 is given with its conserved first and last residue. Fields, in order: J gene, D gene, clone size, V gene, CDR3 DNA, CDR3 protein. The D gene is left open where the match is weak. Expanded clones are given a class, and other clones once, few, many or no size at all.

J: TRBJ2-7; D: NA; size: NA; V: TRBV30; DNA: TGTGCCTGTCGGGATTGGGACGAGCAGTACTTC; CDR3: CACRDWDEQYF
J: TRBJ2-2; D: NA; size: NA; V: TRBV4-2; DNA: TGTGCCAGCAGCCTCCCAGATGCGGACACCGGGGAGCTGTTTTTT; CDR3: CASSLPDADTGELFF
J: TRBJ1-2; D: NA; size: NA; V: TRBV9; DNA: TGTGCCAGCAGCGTAGGTCAGAACTATGGCTACACCTTC; CDR3: CASSVGQNYGYTF
J: TRBJ1-2; D: TRBD1; size: NA; V: TRBV11-2; DNA: TGTGCCAGCAGCTTAGACACGGGACAGGGGTACTTC; CDR3: CASSLDTGQGYF
J: TRBJ1-5; D: TRBD1; size: NA; V: TRBV7-2; DNA: TGTGCCAGCAGCTCGACAGGGAAACCACAGCCCCAGCATTTT; CDR3: CASSSTGKPQPQHF
J: TRBJ2-3; D: TRBD2; size: NA; V: TRBV5-5; DNA: TGTGCCAGCAGCTCCCACAAGGCGGGGGGGCCCCGTAGCACAGATACGCAGTATTTT; CDR3: CASSSHKAGGPRSTDTQYF
J: TRBJ2-5; D: NA; size: NA; V: TRBV18; DNA: TGTGCCAGCTCAACCGGGACAATGGAAGAGACCCAGTACTTC; CDR3: CASSTGTMEETQYF
J: TRBJ1-1; D: NA; size: NA; V: TRBV2; DNA: TGTGCCAGCAAGTGGTATCCGGTGAACACTGAAGCTTTCTTT; CDR3: CASKWYPVNTEAFF
J: TRBJ2-7; D: TRBD2; size: NA; V: TRBV29-1; DNA: TGCAGCGCCGCCAGGAGCGGGATCTACGAGCAGTACTTC; CDR3: CSAARSGIYEQYF
J: TRBJ1-1; D: NA; size: once; V: TRBV7-8; DNA: TGTGCCAGCAGCTTAGTCCGGGTCATGAACACTGAAGCTTTCTTT; CDR3: CASSLVRVMNTEAFF
J: TRBJ2-1; D: TRBD2; size: NA; V: TRBV2; DNA: TGTGCCAGCAGTGAATCTAGCGGGCCTTTCTATGAGCAGTTCTTC; CDR3: CASSESSGPFYEQFF
J: TRBJ2-4; D: NA; size: NA; V: TRBV7-2; DNA: TGTGCCAGCAGCTTAAAACGGGATCTAGCCAAAAACATTCAGTACTTC; CDR3: CASSLKRDLAKNIQYF
J: TRBJ2-5; D: NA; size: NA; V: TRBV7-2; DNA: TGTGCCAGCAGACTTAAGGGGAAGGAGACCCAGTACTTC; CDR3: CASRLKGKETQYF
J: TRBJ1-6; D: NA; size: NA; V: TRBV5-6; DNA: TGTGCCAGCAGCTTGATCAGTAGCTCCTATAATTCCCCCCTCCACTTT; CDR3: CASSLISSSYNSPLHF
J: TRBJ1-3; D: NA; size: NA; V: TRBV7-3; DNA: TGTGCCAGCAGCTTAACAGGAGGGGCTGGAAACACCATATATTTT; CDR3: CASSLTGGAGNTIYF
J: TRBJ2-5; D: NA; size: NA; V: TRBV10-2; DNA: TGCGCCAGCAGTTCAGGGGTTTGGCAAGAGACCCAGTACTTC; CDR3: CASSSGVWQETQYF
J: TRBJ2-3; D: NA; size: NA; V: TRBV5-1; DNA: TGCGCCAGCAGCTTAAGGCGGGGGCCTGGAGATACGCAGTATTTT; CDR3: CASSLRRGPGDTQYF
J: TRBJ1-1; D: NA; size: NA; V: TRBV4-2; DNA: TGTGCCAGCAGCCAAGATCACGGGATAGCTTTCTTT; CDR3: CASSQDHGIAFF
J: TRBJ2-6; D: NA; size: NA; V: TRBV5-4; DNA: TGTGCCAGCAGTCTTTCCGGGGCCAACGTCCTGACTTTC; CDR3: CASSLSGANVLTF
J: TRBJ2-7; D: TRBD2; size: NA; V: TRBV19; DNA: TGTGCCAGTAGTATCCAGCGGGGAGCCTACGAGCAGTACTTC; CDR3: CASSIQRGAYEQYF
J: TRBJ2-7; D: TRBD2; size: NA; V: TRBV5-4; DNA: TGTGCCACCCATGGCGGGGGGGAGACCTACGAGCAGTACTTC; CDR3: CATHGGGETYEQYF
J: TRBJ1-4; D: NA; size: NA; V: TRBV5-1; DNA: TGCGCCAGCAGCTTGACAACAACTAATGAAAAACTGTTTTTT; CDR3: CASSLTTTNEKLFF
J: TRBJ2-7; D: NA; size: NA; V: TRBV5-1; DNA: TGCGCCAGCAGTGGCGGGCCGGGACTCTCCTACGAGCAGTACTTC; CDR3: CASSGGPGLSYEQYF
J: TRBJ2-3; D: TRBD1; size: NA; V: TRBV25-1; DNA: TGTGCCAGTAGACCGGGACAGCCCGCAGATACGCAGTATTTT; CDR3: CASRPGQPADTQYF
J: TRBJ2-1; D: TRBD2; size: NA; V: TRBV29-1; DNA: TGCAGCGTTGGCAGGGGCACGGCTAGCGGGAGGACGCAGCAGTTCTTC; CDR3: CSVGRGTASGRTQQFF
J: TRBJ2-1; D: TRBD1; size: once; V: TRBV7-3; DNA: TGTGCCAGCAGCTTAAGACAGGGGGCGGATGAGCAGTTCTTC; CDR3: CASSLRQGADEQFF
J: TRBJ2-7; D: TRBD2; size: once; V: TRBV7-2; DNA: TGTGCCAGCAGTGTGAGGTCTAGCGGGAGGGGAGGAGCCTACGAGCAGTACTTC; CDR3: CASSVRSSGRGGAYEQYF
J: TRBJ1-2; D: TRBD1; size: NA; V: TRBV18; DNA: TGTGCCAGCTCACCAGGGACAGGGACTGGCTACACCTTC; CDR3: CASSPGTGTGYTF
J: TRBJ2-5; D: NA; size: NA; V: TRBV5-6; DNA: TGTGCCAGCAGCTTGGGTTGGGGCGCGGAGACCCAGTACTTC; CDR3: CASSLGWGAETQYF
J: TRBJ2-5; D: TRBD2; size: NA; V: TRBV11-3; DNA: TGTGCCAGCAGCTCGGGGGGACCCCAAGAGACCCAGTACTTC; CDR3: CASSSGGPQETQYF
J: TRBJ2-1; D: TRBD2; size: NA; V: TRBV7-2; DNA: TGTGCCAGCAGCTTCCGACTAGCGGGGGACAATGAGCAGTTCTTC; CDR3: CASSFRLAGDNEQFF
J: TRBJ2-7; D: TRBD1; size: NA; V: TRBV15; DNA: TGTGCCACCAGCAGAGTTAGTACAGGGGAACACGAGCAGTACTTC; CDR3: CATSRVSTGEHEQYF
J: TRBJ2-5; D: NA; size: NA; V: TRBV7-9; DNA: TGTGCCAGCAGCTTCATGGAGACCCAGTACTTC; CDR3: CASSFMETQYF
J: TRBJ1-5; D: TRBD1; size: NA; V: TRBV28; DNA: TGTGCCAGCAGTTTGCCCGGGACAGGGAGTCTTTATAGCAATCAGCCCCAGCATTTT; CDR3: CASSLPGTGSLYSNQPQHF
J: TRBJ1-5; D: TRBD1; size: NA; V: TRBV2; DNA: TGTGCCAGCTTTGGGACAGCTAATCAGCCCCAGCATTTT; CDR3: CASFGTANQPQHF
J: TRBJ2-3; D: NA; size: NA; V: TRBV11-3; DNA: TGTGCCAGCAGCTATAGAGGCACAGGGAGGGCAGATACGCAGTATTTT; CDR3: CASSYRGTGRADTQYF
J: TRBJ1-2; D: NA; size: NA; V: TRBV11-3; DNA: TGTGCCAGCAGCTTAGATCGTTTGGCCTCGGAGAGAAACTATGGCTACACCTTC; CDR3: CASSLDRLASERNYGYTF
J: TRBJ2-2; D: NA; size: NA; V: TRBV5-1; DNA: TGCGCCAGCAGCTTGGAGGCTAGCGCCGGGGAGCTGTTTTTT; CDR3: CASSLEASAGELFF
J: TRBJ2-1; D: TRBD1; size: NA; V: TRBV4-2; DNA: TGTGCCAGCAGCCCTCGACAGGGGCTGAACAATGAGCAGTTCTTC; CDR3: CASSPRQGLNNEQFF
J: TRBJ1-6; D: TRBD1; size: NA; V: TRBV6-1; DNA: TGTGCCAGCAGTGAAGCTAGACAGGGGAATTCACCCCTCCACTTT; CDR3: CASSEARQGNSPLHF
J: TRBJ2-1; D: TRBD1; size: NA; V: TRBV28; DNA: TGTGCCAGCAGTCCTTCGGACAGGGACTACAATGAGCAGTTCTTC; CDR3: CASSPSDRDYNEQFF
J: TRBJ2-7; D: NA; size: NA; V: TRBV7-6; DNA: TGTGCCAGCAGCTTACGAGACGAGCAGTACTTC; CDR3: CASSLRDEQYF
J: TRBJ1-3; D: NA; size: once; V: TRBV11-2; DNA: TGTGCCAGCAGTCTGACACTAGCCGGAAACACCATATATTTT; CDR3: CASSLTLAGNTIYF
J: TRBJ1-4; D: NA; size: NA; V: TRBV9; DNA: TGTGCCAGCAGCTTAAGGGGTGAAAAACTGTTTTTT; CDR3: CASSLRGEKLFF